This T cell receptor beta chain was identified during a study of T cell responses to AZD1222 COVID-19 vaccine. V was cut by 3 bases and J by 7 bases, with 10 bases left in between. In germline, CDR1 is MDHEN, CDR2 SYDVKM. The CDR3 runs to 12 residues. Measured with immunoSEQ multiplex PCR; TCRdb has only the in-frame clones, and not every one. The sample consists of approximately 79,000 clones, about 86% of them appearing once. A word on this clone: The same CDR3 can be traced to other DNA sequences in this sample.

The sample was peripheral blood, taken on day 0 of AZD1222 vaccination. V gene TRBV28 combines with J gene TRBJ2-7; no clear D gene. The source of this sequence is an adult in good health. This chain's CDR3 is CASSFGSLEQYF. For the CDR3, the DNA is TGTGCCAGCAGTTTCGGTTCCTTGGAGCAGTACTTC.